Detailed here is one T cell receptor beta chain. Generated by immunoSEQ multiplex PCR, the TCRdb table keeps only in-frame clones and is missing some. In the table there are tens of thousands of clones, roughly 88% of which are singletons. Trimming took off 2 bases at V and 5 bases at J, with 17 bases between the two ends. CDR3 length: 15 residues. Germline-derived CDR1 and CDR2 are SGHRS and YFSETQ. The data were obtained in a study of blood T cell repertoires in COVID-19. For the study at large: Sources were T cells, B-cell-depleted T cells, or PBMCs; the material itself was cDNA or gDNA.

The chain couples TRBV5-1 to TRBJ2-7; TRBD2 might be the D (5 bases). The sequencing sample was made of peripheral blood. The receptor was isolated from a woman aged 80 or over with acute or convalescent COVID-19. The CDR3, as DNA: TGCGCCAGCAGCTTTGAGGGAGTAGGAACAAACGAGCAGTACTTC. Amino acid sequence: CASSFEGVGTNEQYF.